These 14 T cell receptor beta chains share one sample of origin, sequenced in a study of cytomegalovirus exposure and HLA in healthy donors. PCR employed 60 Vbeta and 13 Jbeta primers. Produced via immunoSEQ multiplex PCR; TCRdb's table is partial and in-frame only. The sample records around 150,000 clones, roughly 70% being singletons. Sequencing used PBMCs. Receptors originate from a male donor in good health and CMV-seronegative.

J is TRBJ2-7 and V is TRBV6-6; D not certain. The CDR3 spans 14 residues. Germline V gene lookup returns CDR1 MNHNY and CDR2 SVGAGI (reference sequence). V was clipped by 1 base and J by 3 bases, with 10 bases between them. The CDR3 is CASSYYGQNYEQYF. DNA for the CDR3: TGTGCCAGCAGTTACTATGGGCAGAACTACGAGCAGTACTTC.

This clone was counted between two and nine times. The chain is built from TRBV7-9 and TRBJ1-6, with D possibly being TRBD1 (6 bases). V was pared by 6 bases and J by 10 bases, with 22 bases between. There are 16 residues in the CDR3. CDR1 and CDR2 from the germline V gene are SEHNR and FQNEAQ (reference sequence). The CDR3 nucleotides read TGTGCCAGCAGGGACAGCGGATGGAACACGAGGTCACCCCTCCACTTT. Translated, it gives CASRDSGWNTRSPLHF.

The chain recombines TRBV9 with TRBJ1-6; a possible D gene is TRBD1 (6 bases). The CDR3 consists of 15 residues. Germline CDR1 is SGDLS and CDR2 is YYNGEE. V lost 0 bases and J 8 bases, leaving 12 bases between the germline ends. This CDR3 reads CASSVASGGYSPLHF. The CDR3 DNA is TGTGCCAGCAGCGTAGCTTCGGGGGGCTATTCACCCCTCCACTTT.

This chain uses TRBV29-1 with TRBJ1-2, with 9 bases that match TRBD1. CDR1 is SQVTM, CDR2 ANQGSEA, per germline. CDR3 length: 13 amino acids. Here the CDR3 reads CMPDRDRDYGYTF. DNA of the CDR3: TGCATGCCTGACCGGGACAGGGACTATGGCTACACCTTC.

This clone has more than one count but fewer than ten. The junction differs from germline at one of its ends, possibly a read error. This rearrangement joins TRBV4-3 to TRBJ2-7; tentatively, D is TRBD1 (6 bases). Germline V gives CDR1 LGHNA, CDR2 YSLEER. The CDR3 is 12 residues long. CDR3 nucleotides: TGCGCCAGCAGCCAAGATAGGCAGGGGCAGACCTTC. Amino acid sequence: CASSQDRQGQTF.

The chain couples TRBV15 to TRBJ1-6; unclear D gene. The CDR3 totals 16 residues. Trimming removed 0 bases at V and 7 bases at J, with 13 bases between. Looked up from germline, CDR1 is LNHNV and CDR2 is YYDKDF (reference sequence). The DNA for the CDR3 is TGTGCCACCAGCAGAGATTCAACAGTCTTGAATTCACCCCTCCACTTT. It yields the protein CATSRDSTVLNSPLHF.

V usage is TRBV11-3 and J usage is TRBJ1-3, with TRBD1 as a possible D gene (5 bases). V was clipped by 2 bases and J by 0 bases, with 11 bases between them. This CDR3 is 16 amino acids long. Germline V gene sequence: CDR1 SGHNT, CDR2 YENEEA. The CDR3 here is CASSLLGPNSGNTIYF. Written as DNA, the CDR3 is TGTGCCAGCAGCTTATTGGGGCCCAACTCTGGAAACACCATATATTTT.

This rearrangement joins TRBV2 to TRBJ2-5; weak D call: TRBD1 (6 bases). The length of the CDR3 is 15 residues. Per germline, CDR1 SNHLY and CDR2 FYNNEI. V was clipped by 6 bases and J by 2 bases, with 16 bases between them. Here the CDR3 reads CASSSPGDTQETQYF. In DNA form, the CDR3 reads TGTGCCAGCAGCTCCCCCGGGGACACACAAGAGACCCAGTACTTC.

The V gene is TRBV9, the J gene TRBJ2-7; D is ambiguous. Germline CDR1 and CDR2: SGDLS and YYNGEE. V lost 0 bases to trimming and J lost 1 base, with 8 bases between them. This CDR3 comprises 14 residues. The CDR3 here is CASSVATRSYEQYF. The CDR3 DNA sequence: TGTGCCAGCAGCGTAGCTACGAGGTCCTACGAGCAGTACTTC.

The chain recombines TRBV28 with TRBJ2-2; 7 nucleotides align to TRBD2. The CDR3 has 14 residues. Trimming took 5 bases from V and 6 from J; bases not matched to a gene: 6. CDR1 and CDR2 from the germline V gene are MDHEN and SYDVKM. The CDR3, as DNA: TGTGCCAGCAGTCTCCGGGGGGACTCCGGGGAGCTGTTTTTT. Translated: CASSLRGDSGELFF. Variable domain in full (rest from reference TRBV28 and TRBJ2-2): DVKVTQSSRYLVKRTGEKVFLECVQDMDHENMFWYRQDPGLGLRLIYFSYDVKMKEKGDIPEGYSVSREKKERFSLILESASTNQTSMYLCASSLRGDSGELFFGEGSRLTVL.

The V call is TRBV6-1, the J call TRBJ2-5; a possible D gene is TRBD2 (6 bases). Trimming left V 6 bases short and J 3 bases short, with 11 bases between. Germline lookup yields CDR1 MNHNS and CDR2 SASEGT. The CDR3 covers 13 residues. The CDR3 region is CASSGGVEETQYF. In DNA form, the CDR3 reads TGTGCCAGCAGCGGCGGGGTCGAAGAGACCCAGTACTTC.

The table lists this clone with a few counts. The chain combines TRBV5-1 with TRBJ1-6; a weak D match, TRBD1 (5 bases). CDR1 and CDR2 (germline): SGHRS, YFSETQ. The CDR3 covers 15 residues. Trimming pared 1 base from V and 7 bases from J, leaving 12 bases between. The DNA of the CDR3 is TGCGCCAGCAGCTTGAAGGGGCGGCTCAATTCACCCCTCCACTTT. Its protein is CASSLKGRLNSPLHF.

The chain uses TRBV5-1 and TRBJ2-5; TRBD1 matches at 8 bases. The CDR3 is made up of 14 amino acids. Unmatched junction bases numbered 5, after V lost 4 bases and J lost 3 bases. Germline CDR1 reads SGHRS; CDR2 reads YFSETQ. CDR3 region: CASSLGQGEETQYF. CDR3 sequence (DNA): TGCGCCAGCAGCCTCGGACAGGGTGAAGAGACCCAGTACTTC.

The chain recombines TRBV19 with TRBJ2-7, with TRBD2 matching over 14 bases. Germline V gene sequence: CDR1 LNHDA, CDR2 SQIVND (reference sequence). V was pared by 5 bases and J by 6 bases, with 9 bases of the junction left unmatched. The CDR3 sequence is 16 residues long. The CDR3 here is CASSPQGLAGAGEQYF. The DNA for the CDR3 is TGTGCCAGTAGTCCGCAGGGACTAGCGGGGGCAGGCGAGCAGTACTTC.